The clone carrying this TCR beta chain has just a few counts. Its antigen is as yet unknown. The CDR3 covers 13 residues. CDR1 and CDR2 (germline): SNHLY, FYNNEI. The treatment: around 19 received Ad26.COV2.S at low or high dose, single or two shots; about 5 received placebo; per-sample allocation not given. Sampling was performed 63 days after the first vaccine or placebo injection. Based in Boston, the donor was an adult of 18-55 years. In the vaccine, an Ad26 vector expressed the SARS-CoV-2 spike of the Wuhan strain. The data were obtained in a study of Ad26.COV2.S vaccination and SARS-CoV-2 variants. About the research overall: Vaccine-arm donor from the placebo-controlled COV1001 Ad26.COV2.S trial. Study-level points and caveats: Participants given vaccine showed non-spike TCR breadth similar to that of placebo recipients.

Sequenced by immunoSEQ multiplex PCR; TCRdb stores in-frame clones only, minus some. The top ten clones hold approximately 11% of a sample with some 250,000 clones, more than 75% of them seen once. This chain connects TRBV2 to TRBJ1-6; no reliable D call. Sequences were derived from peripheral blood, sampled in a trial of Ad26.COV2.S vaccine versus placebo. The clonotype comes from a person between 18 and 65 years old who received the Ad26.COV2.S COVID-19 vaccine or a placebo. CDR3 in amino acids: CVTASSYNSPLHF. The CDR3 DNA reads as TGTGTCACGGCGAGCTCCTATAATTCACCCCTCCACTTT.